Listed here are 11 T cell receptor beta chains from one sample, sequenced in a study of cytomegalovirus exposure and HLA in healthy donors. 60 Vbeta and 13 Jbeta primers were used in PCR. Using immunoSEQ multiplex PCR, the repertoire was profiled, and TCRdb retains in-frame clones only, with some absent. Found here are 65,000 or so clones, 70% to 80% of them singletons; the top ten hold under 3%. The sample taken for sequencing was PBMCs. The source of these receptors is a girl under 18 in good health and CMV-seropositive.

The gene calls are TRBV28 and TRBJ1-1; 11 nucleotides line up with TRBD1. After removal of 2 bases from V and 6 bases from J, the junction contained 17 bases not matched to a gene. In germline, CDR1 is MDHEN, CDR2 SYDVKM. The length of the CDR3 is 19 residues. CDR3 bases: TGTGCCAGCAGTTTACGAAATACACAGATCCGGGACAGGGGGGCTGAAGCTTTCTTT. As protein: CASSLRNTQIRDRGAEAFF.

The chain recombines TRBV6-1 with TRBJ1-2, with D tentatively TRBD1 (6 bases). CDR3 length: 15 residues. Trimming cost V 3 bases and J 4 bases, with 15 bases left between them. CDR1 MNHNS and CDR2 SASEGT come from the germline V gene. The CDR3 bases are TGTGCCAGCAGTGACGACTTGGGGGCCCTCTATGGCTACACCTTC. Translation gives CASSDDLGALYGYTF.

The chain combines TRBV7-6 with TRBJ2-1, with 11 bases matching TRBD2. Unmatched junction bases numbered 6, after V lost 1 base and J lost 4 bases. The CDR3 length is 17 residues. Germline values: CDR1 SGHVS, CDR2 FNYEAQ. Here the CDR3 reads CASSLEASGRNYNEQFF. CDR3 sequence (DNA): TGTGCCAGCAGCTTAGAGGCTAGCGGGAGGAATTACAATGAGCAGTTCTTC. Supplemented by reference TRBV7-6 and TRBJ2-1, the full variable domain reads GAGVSQSPRYKVTKRGQDVALRCDPISGHVSLYWYRQALGQGPEFLTYFNYEAQQDKSGLPNDRFSAERPEGSISTLTIQRTEQRDSAMYRCASSLEASGRNYNEQFFGPGTRLTVL.

As for this clone: The CDR3 carries no conserved terminal phenylalanine or tryptophan, so it likely arises from a read error. The gene calls are TRBV9 and TRBJ2-3; D remains ambiguous. Trimming shortened V by 4 bases and J by 0 bases, and 6 bases separated the two germline ends. The germline V gene has CDR1 SGDLS and CDR2 YYNGEE. CDR3 length: 13 residues. The CDR3 here is CASSTQSTDTQYV. In nucleotides, the CDR3 is TGTGCCAGCAGCACCCAAAGCACAGATACGCAGTATGTT.

This chain joins TRBV10-3 and TRBJ2-2; 7 bases align to TRBD2. The V and J ends lost 3 bases and 6 bases, in that order; junction bases with no gene match: 7. This CDR3 spans 15 amino acids. CDR1 is ENHRY and CDR2 is SYGVKD in the germline V gene. For the CDR3, the DNA is TGTGCCATCAGTGAACCCAGCGGGGCCGCCGGGGAGCTGTTTTTT. The encoded protein is CAISEPSGAAGELFF.

The chain employs TRBV7-2 and TRBJ2-5, with D possibly TRBD1 on 5 matching bases. The J call is uncertain, as TRBJ2-7 better fits the DNA end. The CDR3 totals 15 residues. The germline gives CDR1 SGHTA, CDR2 FQGNSA. CDR3 DNA: TGTGCCAGCAACCTTAGACAGACACCTATCTACGAGCAGTACTTC. Translation gives CASNLRQTPIYEQYF.

The J gene is TRBJ2-1, the V gene TRBV28; 7 bases line up with TRBD1. The CDR3 consists of 13 residues. CDR1 and CDR2 (germline): MDHEN, SYDVKM. The ends lost 2 bases at V and 10 bases at J; junction bases unmatched: 5. Written as DNA, the CDR3 is TGTGCCAGCAGTTTAAGGGGGCGCAGGGAGCAGTTCTTC. It translates to CASSLRGRREQFF.

The gene calls are TRBV28 and TRBJ1-2; 7 bases match TRBD1. The CDR3 is 16 residues long. With V trimmed by 4 bases and J by 0 bases, 8 bases remained unmatched. From germline, CDR1 is MDHEN and CDR2 SYDVKM. DNA for the CDR3: TGTGCCAGCAGTTCCGGACAGGCCCTAGCTAACTATGGCTACACCTTC. Translated: CASSSGQALANYGYTF.

This clone has only one observation. V gene TRBV20-1 combines with J gene TRBJ1-1; TRBD1 might be the D (5 bases). V gave up 5 bases and J gave up 10 bases, with 14 bases separating them. Germline assignment: CDR1 DFQATT and CDR2 SNEGSKA (reference sequence). This CDR3 is built from 11 residues. CDR3 nucleotide sequence: TGCAGTGCTCCTCGGGGGAGGGGAGCTTTCTTT. Protein sequence: CSAPRGRGAFF.

This chain joins TRBV10-1 and TRBJ2-2; the match to TRBD2 covers 7 bases. CDR3 length equals 15 residues. Germline lookup yields CDR1 WNHNN and CDR2 SYGVQD (reference sequence). V was pared by 8 bases and J by 6 bases, with 12 bases of the junction left unmatched. The chain's CDR3 is CASLAGGRFSGELFF. Written as DNA, the CDR3 is TGCGCCAGCCTAGCCGGGGGGAGATTTTCCGGGGAGCTGTTTTTT.

The count of this clone is one. This chain joins TRBV6-5 and TRBJ1-3, with TRBD1 matching over 7 bases. Trimming cost V 4 bases and J 4 bases; bases outside gene matches: 7. Germline CDR1 is MNHEY and CDR2 is SVGAGI. This CDR3 spans 15 amino acids. The CDR3 spells CASSFRSGGGNTIYF. The CDR3 nucleotides are TGTGCCAGCAGTTTTCGTTCAGGGGGAGGAAACACCATATATTTT.